This T cell receptor (beta chain) was recovered during a study of blood T cell repertoires in COVID-19. The ends lost 0 bases at V and 5 bases at J; junction bases unmatched: 6. CDR1 is SGHRS, CDR2 YFSETQ, per germline. CDR3 length: 16 residues. Original analysis: Nucleated cell number was recorded as an estimate derived from reference gene primer amplification. The method was immunoSEQ multiplex PCR; TCRdb's version includes in-frame clones alone and lacks a portion of them. V, J and clone size are those of that table, while D and trimming were read from the DNA. The sample lists 71,000 or so clones, about 80% occurring once.

The chain joins TRBV5-1 to TRBJ2-2; 8 nucleotides align to TRBD2. Sequencing was done on a sample of peripheral blood. The origin of this receptor is a man between 65 and 79 years old with acute or convalescent COVID-19. CDR3 sequence reads: CASSLASPGGTGELFF. The CDR3 coding sequence is TGCGCCAGCAGCTTGGCCAGCCCGGGAGGGACCGGGGAGCTGTTTTTT.